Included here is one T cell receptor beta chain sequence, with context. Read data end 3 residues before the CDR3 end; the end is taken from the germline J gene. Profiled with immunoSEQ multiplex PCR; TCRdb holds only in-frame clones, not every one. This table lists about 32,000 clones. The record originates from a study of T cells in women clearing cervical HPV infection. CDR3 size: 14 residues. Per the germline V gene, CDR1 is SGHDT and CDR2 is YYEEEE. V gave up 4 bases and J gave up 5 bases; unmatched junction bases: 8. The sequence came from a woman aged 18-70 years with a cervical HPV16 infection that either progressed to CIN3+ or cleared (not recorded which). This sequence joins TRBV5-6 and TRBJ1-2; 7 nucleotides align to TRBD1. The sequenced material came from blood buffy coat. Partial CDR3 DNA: TGTGCCAGCAGCCGGGACAGCTCGAATTATGGC. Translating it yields CASSRDSSNYG. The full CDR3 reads CASSRDSSNYGYTF.